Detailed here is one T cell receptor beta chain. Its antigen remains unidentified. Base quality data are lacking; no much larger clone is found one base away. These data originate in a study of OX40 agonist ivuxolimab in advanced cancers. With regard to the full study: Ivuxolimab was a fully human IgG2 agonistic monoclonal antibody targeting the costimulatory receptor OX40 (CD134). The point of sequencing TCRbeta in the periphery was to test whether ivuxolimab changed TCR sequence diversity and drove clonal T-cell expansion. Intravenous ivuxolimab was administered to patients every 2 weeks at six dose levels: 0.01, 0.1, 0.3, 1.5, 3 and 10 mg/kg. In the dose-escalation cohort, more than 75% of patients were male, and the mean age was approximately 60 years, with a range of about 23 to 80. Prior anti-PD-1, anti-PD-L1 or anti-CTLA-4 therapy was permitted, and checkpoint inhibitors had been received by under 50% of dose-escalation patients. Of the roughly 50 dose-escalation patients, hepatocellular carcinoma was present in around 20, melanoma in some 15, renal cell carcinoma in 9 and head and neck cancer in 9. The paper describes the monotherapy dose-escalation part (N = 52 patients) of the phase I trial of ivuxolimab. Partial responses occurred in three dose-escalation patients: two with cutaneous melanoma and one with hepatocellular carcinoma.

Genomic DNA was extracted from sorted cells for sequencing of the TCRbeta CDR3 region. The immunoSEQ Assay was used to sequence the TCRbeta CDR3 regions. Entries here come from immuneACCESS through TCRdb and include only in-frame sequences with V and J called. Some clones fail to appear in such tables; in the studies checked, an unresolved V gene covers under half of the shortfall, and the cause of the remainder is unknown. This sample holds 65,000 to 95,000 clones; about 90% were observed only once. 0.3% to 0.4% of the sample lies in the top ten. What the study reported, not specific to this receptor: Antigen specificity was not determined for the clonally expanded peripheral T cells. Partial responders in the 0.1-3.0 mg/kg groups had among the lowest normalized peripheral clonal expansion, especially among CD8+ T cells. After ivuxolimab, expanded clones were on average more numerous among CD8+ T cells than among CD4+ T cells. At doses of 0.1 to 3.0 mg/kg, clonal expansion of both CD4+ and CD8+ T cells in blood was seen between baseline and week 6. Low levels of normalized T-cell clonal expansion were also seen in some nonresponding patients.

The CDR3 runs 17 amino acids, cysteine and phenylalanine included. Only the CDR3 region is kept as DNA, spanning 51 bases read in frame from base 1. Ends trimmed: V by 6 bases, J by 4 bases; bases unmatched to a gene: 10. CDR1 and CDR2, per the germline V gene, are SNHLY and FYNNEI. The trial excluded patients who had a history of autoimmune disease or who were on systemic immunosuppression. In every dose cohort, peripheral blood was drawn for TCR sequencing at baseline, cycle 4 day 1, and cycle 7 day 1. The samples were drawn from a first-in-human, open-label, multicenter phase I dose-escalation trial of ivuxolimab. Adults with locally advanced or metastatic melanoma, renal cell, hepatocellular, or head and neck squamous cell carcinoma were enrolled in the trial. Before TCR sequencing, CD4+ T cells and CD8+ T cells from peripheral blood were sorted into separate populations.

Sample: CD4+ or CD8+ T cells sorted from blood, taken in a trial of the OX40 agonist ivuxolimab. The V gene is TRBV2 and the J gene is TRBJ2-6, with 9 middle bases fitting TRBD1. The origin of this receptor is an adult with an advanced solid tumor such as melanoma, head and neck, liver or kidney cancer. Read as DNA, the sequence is TGTGCCAGCAGGAGACCGGGACAGGGAAGAGGGGCCAACGTCCTGACTTTC. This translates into CASRRPGQGRGANVLTF.